Detailed here is one TCR beta chain. The CDR3 spans 15 residues. V lost 0 bases to trimming and J lost 10 bases; unmatched junction nucleotides: 10. CDR1 and CDR2 from the germline V gene are SGHTS and YDEGEE. Original analysis: Reference gene primer amplification gave nucleated cell count estimates. Clones were read by immunoSEQ multiplex PCR, and TCRdb kept only the in-frame ones, dropping some. V, J and clone size reflect that table, while D and trimming were determined from the DNA. Of 50,000 to 65,000 clones in the sample, around 90% were seen once. This sample is part of a study of blood T cell repertoires in COVID-19. About the study: The United States, Italy and Spain provided the acute and convalescent COVID-19 samples. Sources were T cells, B-cell-depleted T cells, or PBMCs; the material itself was cDNA or gDNA.

The sequence derives from a man aged 50 to 60 with active COVID-19. J is TRBJ2-1 and V is TRBV5-8; 7 positions match TRBD1. What was sequenced was peripheral blood. The CDR3 is CASSLGDRDFKEQFF. CDR3 nucleotides: TGTGCCAGCAGCTTGGGTGACAGGGATTTTAAAGAGCAGTTCTTC.